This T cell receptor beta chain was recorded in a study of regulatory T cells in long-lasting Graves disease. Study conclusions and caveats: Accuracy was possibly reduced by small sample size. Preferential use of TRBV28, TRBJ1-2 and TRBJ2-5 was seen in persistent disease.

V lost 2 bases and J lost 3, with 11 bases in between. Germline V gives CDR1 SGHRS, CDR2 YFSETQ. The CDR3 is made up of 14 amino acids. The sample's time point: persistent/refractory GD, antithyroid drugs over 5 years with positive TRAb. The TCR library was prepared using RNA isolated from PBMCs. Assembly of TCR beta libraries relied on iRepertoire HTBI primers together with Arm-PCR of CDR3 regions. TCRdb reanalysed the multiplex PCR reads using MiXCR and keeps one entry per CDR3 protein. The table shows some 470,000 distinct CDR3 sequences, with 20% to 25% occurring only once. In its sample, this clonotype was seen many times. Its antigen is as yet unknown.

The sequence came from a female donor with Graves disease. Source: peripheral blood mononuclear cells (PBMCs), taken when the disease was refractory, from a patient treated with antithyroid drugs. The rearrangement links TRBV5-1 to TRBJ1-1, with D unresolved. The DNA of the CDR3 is TGCGCCAGCAGCTTCGGGTTTGAAGACACTGAAGCTTTCTTT. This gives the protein CASSFGFEDTEAFF.